The 9 T cell receptor beta chains listed next were all sequenced from one sample in a study of identical twins. TCRdb called the 5' RACE reads again in MiXCR, with one record for every CDR3 protein. The data contain around 1.7 million distinct CDR3 sequences, about 30% of them singletons. Sequencing used cord blood. These receptors came from a newborn girl in good health.

This clonotype occurred once. The V gene is TRBV20-1, the J gene TRBJ2-5; tentatively, D is TRBD1 (5 bases). The germline V and J ends were trimmed by 3 bases and 2 bases, with 10 bases remaining between them. CDR3 length: 13 residues. Germline V gene data show CDR1 as DFQATT and CDR2 as SNEGSKA (reference sequence). The CDR3 sequence: CSARMKGQETQYF. CDR3 coding DNA: TGCAGTGCTAGGATGAAGGGGCAAGAGACCCAGTACTTC.

V gene TRBV3-1 combines with J gene TRBJ2-5; D uncertain. CDR3 length: 13 amino acids. The ends were cut back, 4 bases at V and 3 bases at J, with 9 bases in the middle. Germline CDR1 reads LGHDT; CDR2 reads YNNKEL (reference sequence). The CDR3 loop reads CASSPVEKETQYF. In DNA, the CDR3 is TGTGCCAGCAGCCCCGTGGAGAAAGAGACCCAGTACTTC.

This clonotype has at least ten counts. The chain combines TRBV14 with TRBJ2-3, with TRBD2 matching 10 bases. V gave up 4 bases and J gave up 4 bases; unmatched junction bases: 5. Germline V gives CDR1 SGHDN, CDR2 FVKESK. The CDR3 contains 15 residues. CDR3 DNA sequence: TGTGCCAGCAGCCCGCTAGCGGGAGTTGCAGATACGCAGTATTTT. It is translated as CASSPLAGVADTQYF.

A few counts support this clonotype. The rearrangement joins TRBV20-1 to TRBJ1-2, with a possible D match to TRBD1 (5 bases). The V end was cut by 6 bases, the J end by 2 bases, with 13 bases between. The germline V gene encodes CDR1 DFQATT and CDR2 SNEGSKA (reference sequence). The CDR3 is 13 amino acids. CDR3: CSAQKTVNYGYTF. CDR3 coding DNA: TGCAGTGCCCAGAAGACAGTCAACTATGGCTACACCTTC.

This clonotype was seen a few times. The J gene is TRBJ2-7, the V gene TRBV10-3; TRBD2 aligns across 8 bases. Trimming cost V 7 bases and J 0 bases; bases outside gene matches: 2. Looked up from germline, CDR1 is ENHRY and CDR2 is SYGVKD. The CDR3 is 13 amino acids. The CDR3, as DNA: TGTGCCATCACGGGGGGGATCTCCTACGAGCAGTACTTC. Residues: CAITGGISYEQYF.

V gene TRBV7-8 combines with J gene TRBJ2-5, with 8 bases lining up with TRBD2. The J call may be in error: the DNA end matches TRBJ2-7 better. Germline V gene sequence: CDR1 SGHVS, CDR2 FQNEAQ. This CDR3 has 15 residues. The CDR3 loop is CASSLAGTRFGEQYF. CDR3 in DNA: TGTGCCAGCAGCTTAGCCGGGACTAGGTTTGGCGAGCAGTACTTC.

This clonotype was detected only a few times. The chain employs TRBV28 and TRBJ1-2; a possible D gene is TRBD1 (6 bases). The CDR3 loop spans 16 amino acids. V was pared by 6 bases and J by 8 bases, with 25 bases between. Germline V CDR1 and CDR2: MDHEN, SYDVKM. CDR3 nucleotides: TGTGCCAGCAGCCTTAAGACGGACAGACGCTCTAGAGGCTACACCTTC. As protein: CASSLKTDRRSRGYTF.

The chain recombines TRBV4-2 with TRBJ1-1, with D hard to call. CDR1 is LGHNA, CDR2 YNFKEQ, per germline. Trimming left V 0 bases short and J 5 bases short, with 7 bases between. The CDR3 sequence is 13 residues long. The CDR3 reads CASSQDSATEAFF. Here the CDR3 DNA reads TGTGCCAGCAGCCAAGATTCGGCGACTGAAGCTTTCTTT.

This clonotype was detected only a few times. The chain is built from TRBV6-1 and TRBJ1-2; D unresolved. CDR1 MNHNS and CDR2 SASEGT come from the germline V gene. V lost 0 bases to trimming and J lost 7 bases, with 9 bases between them. This CDR3 has 13 amino acids. Here the CDR3 reads CASSEAMGSGYTF. The DNA for the CDR3 is TGTGCCAGCAGTGAAGCGATGGGGTCTGGCTACACCTTC.